This entry describes one TCR beta chain. The antigen remains undetermined. Coverage ceases 3 residues before the CDR3 finishes, and the germline J gene fills in the end. The CDR3 has 15 amino acids. With 0 bases removed from V and 4 bases from J, the gap between germline ends came to 12 bases. CDR1 and CDR2 from the germline V gene are SGHRS and YFSETQ. All participants had a single incident cervical HPV16 infection, and prevalent HPV16 infections were excluded. Cervical HPV DNA detected by MY09/MY11 PCR, typed by dot-blot. Produced via immunoSEQ multiplex PCR; TCRdb's table is partial and in-frame only. The sample has approximately 52,000 clones. The data are from a study of T cells in women clearing cervical HPV infection. Findings and caveats of the study: Richness plus V gene abundances separated cases from controls with AUC over 0.8. Repertoire richness, not evenness, was significantly elevated in CIN3+ cases versus controls.

This chain uses TRBV5-1 with TRBJ2-3, with D possibly matching TRBD2 (6 bases). The receptor's source is a woman aged 18-70 years with a cervical HPV16 infection that either progressed to CIN3+ or cleared (not recorded which). Material: blood buffy coat. CDR3 protein: CASSLGGMNPDTQYF. The CDR3 DNA, read in part, is TGCGCCAGCAGCTTGGGCGGGATGAACCCAGATACG. The variable domain in full, with the rest retrieved from reference TRBV5-1 and TRBJ2-3, is KAGVTQTPRYLIKTRGQQVTLSCSPISGHRSVSWYQQTPGQGLQFLFEYFSETQRNKGNFPGRFSGRQFSNSRSEMNVSTLELGDSALYLCASSLGGMNPDTQYFGPGTRLTVL.